This T cell receptor beta chain stems from a study of siplizumab effects on memory and regulatory T cells. Points on this clone: Antigen unknown.

Repertoires were generated with immunoSEQ multiplex PCR, while TCRdb's copy carries only in-frame clones and drops some. This table has approximately 58,000 clones, approximately 93% appearing once. Study outcomes and limitations: Naive T cell populations appeared to exhibit greater diversity than memory cells and appeared to be major alloresponse contributors.

The CDR3 has 15 amino acids. The V gene's germline CDR1 is MGHRA and CDR2 YSYEKL. V lost 6 bases, J lost 4 bases, and 16 bases lay in between. The chain joins TRBV4-1 to TRBJ1-5; a possible D gene is TRBD1 (5 bases). This receptor was identified in a human donor in good health. Sequenced input: CD8+ T cells sorted from blood. CDR3 residues: CASSGGGRVNQPQHF. DNA for the CDR3: TGCGCCAGCAGTGGGGGAGGGCGGGTGAATCAGCCCCAGCATTTT.